This T cell receptor (beta chain) was documented in a study of blood T cell repertoires in COVID-19. In the original workflow: Amplification of reference gene primers was used by the study to estimate nucleated cell counts. Clones were read by immunoSEQ multiplex PCR, and TCRdb kept only the in-frame ones, dropping some. V, J and clone size are taken as reported in that table, and D and trimming were inferred from the DNA itself. The sample yields 250,000 to 300,000 clones, approximately 82% seen once. Germline loops: CDR1 LNHDA, CDR2 SQIVND (reference sequence). V lost 3 bases and J lost 2; bases outside the gene matches: 5. The CDR3 is 15 amino acids.

The specimen sequenced was peripheral blood. The clonotype was recovered from a man aged 55 to 70 who had recovered from COVID-19. This chain joins TRBV19 and TRBJ2-7; 9 bases map to TRBD1. CDR3 coding DNA: TGTGCCAGTAGTATCGGGACAGGGAGACCCTACGAGCAGTACTTC. It encodes CASSIGTGRPYEQYF.